These 17 T cell receptor beta chains were all obtained from the same sample, sequenced in a study of glioma-infiltrating T cells after dendritic cell vaccination. Using immunoSEQ multiplex PCR, the repertoire was profiled, and TCRdb retains in-frame clones only, with some absent. The table has some 90,000 clones, roughly four fifths seen once. Noted time point: after dendritic cell vaccination, including at tumor progression/relapse. Sample: blood, taken after dendritic cell vaccination. These receptors all stem from a human donor with glioblastoma.

The gene calls are TRBV18 and TRBJ1-4, with 9 bases lining up with TRBD1. CDR3 length: 16 amino acids. Germline-derived CDR1 and CDR2 are KGHSH and LQKENI. The V segment lost 3 bases and the J segment 0 bases; nucleotides outside the gene matches: 2. The CDR3 bases are TGTGCCAGCTCACCTAGACAGGGGGCAACTAATGAAAAACTGTTTTTT. This translates into CASSPRQGATNEKLFF.

The chain combines TRBV11-3 with TRBJ2-5, with 7 bases aligning to TRBD1. The CDR3 runs to 15 residues. V was clipped by 2 bases and J by 2 bases; unmatched bases: 5. CDR1 is SGHNT and CDR2 is YENEEA in the germline V gene. CDR3 in amino acids: CASSLRGPGQETQYF. The DNA of the CDR3 is TGTGCCAGCAGCTTAAGGGGGCCAGGGCAAGAGACCCAGTACTTC.

This clone has just a few counts. This chain links TRBV6-1 with TRBJ1-4; TRBD1 aligns across 7 bases. The length of the CDR3 is 14 residues. CDR1 is MNHNS and CDR2 is SASEGT in the germline V gene. J gave up 0 bases and V 6 bases, and 1 base lay outside the gene matches. The CDR3 spells CASSTGATNEKLFF. The DNA of the CDR3 is TGTGCCAGCAGCACAGGGGCAACTAATGAAAAACTGTTTTTT.

Concerning this clone: Other DNA variants within this sample encode the same CDR3. This CDR3 is CASSATVNTEAFF. CDR3 sequence (DNA): TGTGCCAGCAGCGCTACAGTTAACACTGAAGCTTTCTTT. The chain links TRBV6-4 to TRBJ1-1; D is uncertain. CDR3 length: 13 amino acids. CDR1 and CDR2 from the germline V gene are MRHNA and SNTAGT. V gave up 6 bases and J gave up 2 bases, with 10 bases separating them.

The chain employs TRBV5-1 and TRBJ1-1; 8 nucleotides align to TRBD1. From germline, CDR1 is SGHRS and CDR2 YFSETQ. After removal of 1 base from V and 4 bases from J, the junction contained 6 bases not matched to a gene. The CDR3 runs to 15 residues. CDR3 in amino acids: CASSLTGGDSTEAFF. The CDR3 nucleotides read TGCGCCAGCAGCTTGACAGGGGGGGATAGCACTGAAGCTTTCTTT.

J is TRBJ2-1 and V is TRBV10-3; 12 bases map to TRBD2. V lost 4 bases and J lost 0; bases outside the gene matches: 4. This CDR3 comprises 17 residues. The germline CDR1 and CDR2 sequences are ENHRY and SYGVKD. The CDR3 sequence is CAISVTSGGSSYNEQFF. The CDR3 DNA follows: TGTGCCATCAGTGTGACTAGCGGGGGCAGCTCCTACAATGAGCAGTTCTTC.

The V call is TRBV10-3, the J call TRBJ2-1, with 13 positions matching TRBD2. J lost 8 bases, V lost 2 bases, and 12 bases had no gene match. Germline lookup yields CDR1 ENHRY and CDR2 SYGVKD. CDR3 size: 18 residues. CDR3 region: CAISETTRTSGRWDEQFF. In DNA, the CDR3 is TGTGCCATCAGTGAGACCACGCGGACTAGCGGGAGATGGGATGAGCAGTTCTTC.

V is TRBV6-5 and J is TRBJ1-2; TRBD1 might be the D (6 bases). From germline, CDR1 is MNHEY and CDR2 SVGAGI. Trimming removed 6 bases at V and 1 base at J, with 9 bases between. The CDR3 totals 13 residues. The CDR3, as DNA: TGTGCCAGCAGATCGGACAGTAACTATGGCTACACCTTC. Translating gives CASRSDSNYGYTF.

The J gene is TRBJ1-1, the V gene TRBV7-8, with a tentative D call TRBD1 (6 bases). V dropped 6 bases and J dropped 1 base, with 9 bases sitting between them. Germline V gives CDR1 SGHVS, CDR2 FQNEAQ. This CDR3 has 13 amino acids. The CDR3, as DNA: TGTGCCAGCAGGTGGGGACAGAACACTGAAGCTTTCTTT. Translating gives CASRWGQNTEAFF.

The V gene is TRBV2, the J gene TRBJ2-3, with 7 bases aligning to TRBD1. The length of the CDR3 is 15 residues. V shed 1 base and J 3 bases; nucleotides not matched to a gene: 4. The germline V gene encodes CDR1 SNHLY and CDR2 FYNNEI. The CDR3, as DNA: TGTGCCAGCAGTGAAGGTCTGACAGGGACAGATACGCAGTATTTT. Its protein product is CASSEGLTGTDTQYF.

The count of this clone is one. The chain employs TRBV7-2 and TRBJ1-2; 7 bases align to TRBD1. Germline assignment: CDR1 SGHTA and CDR2 FQGNSA. The CDR3 totals 13 residues. J was trimmed by 2 bases and V by 5 bases; bases with no gene match: 2. The CDR3 coding sequence is TGTGCCAGCAGCCCGGACAGGAACTATGGCTACACCTTC. Protein product: CASSPDRNYGYTF.

This chain links TRBV29-1 with TRBJ2-3, with TRBD1 matching 9 bases. V was pared by 7 bases and J by 3 bases, with 8 bases of the junction left unmatched. Germline CDR1 SQVTM, CDR2 ANQGSEA. The CDR3 runs 14 residues. Written as DNA, the CDR3 is TGCAGCGCTGCAACAGGGGGCGCAACAGATACGCAGTATTTT. As protein: CSAATGGATDTQYF.

This sequence joins TRBV25-1 and TRBJ2-2; the D is unclear. The CDR3 runs 16 residues. V shed 3 bases and J shed 1 base, with 12 bases lying between them. Germline V gene data show CDR1 as MGHDK and CDR2 as SYGVNS. The CDR3 is CASSEFNRRNTGELFF. In DNA form, the CDR3 reads TGTGCCAGCAGTGAGTTTAACCGGAGGAACACCGGGGAGCTGTTTTTT.

This clone was detected once. This chain joins TRBV19 and TRBJ1-1, with a possible D match to TRBD1 (6 bases). Germline V CDR1 and CDR2: LNHDA, SQIVND (reference sequence). The CDR3 sequence is 15 residues long. V lost 2 bases and J 3 bases, leaving 13 bases between the germline ends. In DNA form, the CDR3 reads TGTGCCAGTAGTATATTGGGGTACAGGGACACTGAAGCTTTCTTT. It encodes CASSILGYRDTEAFF.

The CDR3 nucleotides read TGCGCCAGCAGCTTGGAAGGGGGCGAGCAGTACGTC. Protein sequence: CASSLEGGEQYV. The chain couples TRBV5-1 to TRBJ2-7; weak D call: TRBD1 (6 bases). The CDR3 runs 12 residues. Germline CDR1 is SGHRS and CDR2 is YFSETQ. The V end was cut by 0 bases, the J end by 6 bases, with 7 bases between.

The chain recombines TRBV7-6 with TRBJ1-2; 8 bases are a match to TRBD1. Germline-derived CDR1 and CDR2 are SGHVS and FNYEAQ. V was clipped by 5 bases and J by 6 bases; unmatched bases: 5. There are 13 residues in the CDR3. The CDR3 DNA follows: TGTGCCAGCAGCCCCCAGGGGGCCGATGGCTACACCTTC. Protein product: CASSPQGADGYTF. The whole variable domain, filled in from reference TRBV7-6 and TRBJ1-2, reads GAGVSQSPRYKVTKRGQDVALRCDPISGHVSLYWYRQALGQGPEFLTYFNYEAQQDKSGLPNDRFSAERPEGSISTLTIQRTEQRDSAMYRCASSPQGADGYTFGSGTRLTVV.

J is TRBJ2-5 and V is TRBV11-3; D might be TRBD1 (6 bases). The CDR3 totals 14 residues. CDR1 SGHNT and CDR2 YENEEA come from the germline V gene. V lost 1 base and J lost 1, with 7 bases in between. In DNA form, the CDR3 reads TGTGCCAGCAGCTTAGGACAGGCCCAAGAGACCCAGTACTTC. It codes for CASSLGQAQETQYF.